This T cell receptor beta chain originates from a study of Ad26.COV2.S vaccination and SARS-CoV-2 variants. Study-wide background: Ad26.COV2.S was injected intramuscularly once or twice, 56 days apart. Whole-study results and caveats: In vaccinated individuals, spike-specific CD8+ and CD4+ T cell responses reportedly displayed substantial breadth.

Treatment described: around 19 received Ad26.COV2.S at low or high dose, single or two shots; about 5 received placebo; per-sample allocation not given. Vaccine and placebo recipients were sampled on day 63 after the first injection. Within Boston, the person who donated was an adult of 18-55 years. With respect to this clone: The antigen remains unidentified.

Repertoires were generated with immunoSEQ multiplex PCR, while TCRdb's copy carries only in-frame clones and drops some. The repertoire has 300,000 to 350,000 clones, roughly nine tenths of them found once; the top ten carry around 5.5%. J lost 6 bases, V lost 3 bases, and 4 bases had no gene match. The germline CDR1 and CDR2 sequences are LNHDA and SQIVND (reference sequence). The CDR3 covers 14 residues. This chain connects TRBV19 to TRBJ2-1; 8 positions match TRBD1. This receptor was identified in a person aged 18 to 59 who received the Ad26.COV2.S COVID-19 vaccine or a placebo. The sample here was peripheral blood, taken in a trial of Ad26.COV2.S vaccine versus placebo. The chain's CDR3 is CASSILTGGNEQFF. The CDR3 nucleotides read TGTGCCAGTAGTATCCTTACAGGGGGCAATGAGCAGTTCTTC.